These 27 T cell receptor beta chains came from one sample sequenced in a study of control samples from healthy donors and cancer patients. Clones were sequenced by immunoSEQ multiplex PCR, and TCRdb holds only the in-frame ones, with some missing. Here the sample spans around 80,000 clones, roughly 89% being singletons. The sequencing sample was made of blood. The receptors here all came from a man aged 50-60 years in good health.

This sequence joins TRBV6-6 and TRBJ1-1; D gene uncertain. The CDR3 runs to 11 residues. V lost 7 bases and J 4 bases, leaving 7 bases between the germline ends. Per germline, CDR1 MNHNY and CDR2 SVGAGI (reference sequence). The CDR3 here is CASIWSTEAFF. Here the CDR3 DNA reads TGTGCCAGCATCTGGAGCACTGAAGCTTTCTTT.

Written as DNA, the CDR3 is TGTGCCAGCAGCTCTACCCACTCTGGAAACACCATATATTTT. Protein product: CASSSTHSGNTIYF. V and J are TRBV3-1 (or the pseudogene TRBV3-2) and TRBJ1-3; D remains unclear. V lost 5 bases and J lost 0, with 8 bases in between. The CDR3 length is 14 residues. Germline lookup yields CDR1 LGHDT and CDR2 YNNKEL (reference sequence).

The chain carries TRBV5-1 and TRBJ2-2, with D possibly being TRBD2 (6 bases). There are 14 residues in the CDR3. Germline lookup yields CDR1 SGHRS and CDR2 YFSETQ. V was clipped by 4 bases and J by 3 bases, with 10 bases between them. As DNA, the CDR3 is TGCGCCAGCAGCCCGCGGGATTACACCGGGGAGCTGTTTTTT. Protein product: CASSPRDYTGELFF. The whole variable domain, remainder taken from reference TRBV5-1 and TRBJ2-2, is KAGVTQTPRYLIKTRGQQVTLSCSPISGHRSVSWYQQTPGQGLQFLFEYFSETQRNKGNFPGRFSGRQFSNSRSEMNVSTLELGDSALYLCASSPRDYTGELFFGEGSRLTVL.

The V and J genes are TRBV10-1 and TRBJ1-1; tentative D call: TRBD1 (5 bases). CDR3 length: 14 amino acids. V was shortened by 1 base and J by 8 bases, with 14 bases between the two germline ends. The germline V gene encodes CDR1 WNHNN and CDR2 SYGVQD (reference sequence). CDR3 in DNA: TGCGCCAGCAGTGAGTACAGGAGGAATAGCGAAGCTTTCTTT. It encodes CASSEYRRNSEAFF.

In DNA, the CDR3 is TGTGCCAGTAGTATGGAGTACAATGAGCAGTTCTTC. Residues: CASSMEYNEQFF. The chain combines TRBV19 with TRBJ2-1, with unresolved D. Trimming cost V 3 bases and J 4 bases, with 4 bases left between them. Germline V lookup: CDR1 LNHDA, CDR2 SQIVND (reference sequence). CDR3 length: 12 residues.

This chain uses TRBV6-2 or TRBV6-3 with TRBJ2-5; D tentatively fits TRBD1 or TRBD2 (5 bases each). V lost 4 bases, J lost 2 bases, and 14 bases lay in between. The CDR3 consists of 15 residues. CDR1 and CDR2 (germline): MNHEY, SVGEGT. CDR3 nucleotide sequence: TGTGCCAGCAGTTGGGGACCTACAACTCAAGAGACCCAGTACTTC. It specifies CASSWGPTTQETQYF.

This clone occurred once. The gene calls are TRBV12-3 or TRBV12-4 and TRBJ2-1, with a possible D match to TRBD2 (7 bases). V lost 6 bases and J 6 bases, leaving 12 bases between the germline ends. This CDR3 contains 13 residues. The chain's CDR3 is CASRRGPSNEQFF. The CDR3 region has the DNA TGTGCCAGCAGGCGGGGGCCCAGCAATGAGCAGTTCTTC.

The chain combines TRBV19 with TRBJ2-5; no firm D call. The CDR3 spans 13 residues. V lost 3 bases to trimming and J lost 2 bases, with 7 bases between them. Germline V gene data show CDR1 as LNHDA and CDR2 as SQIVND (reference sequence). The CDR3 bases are TGTGCCAGTAGTATCGGCCCGCAAGAGACCCAGTACTTC. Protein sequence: CASSIGPQETQYF.

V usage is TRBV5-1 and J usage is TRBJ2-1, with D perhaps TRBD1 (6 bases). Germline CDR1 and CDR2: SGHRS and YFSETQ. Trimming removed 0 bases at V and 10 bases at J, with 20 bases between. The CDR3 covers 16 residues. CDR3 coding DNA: TGCGCCAGCAGCTTGGGAGGGGGTACTAGTCTAACGGAGCAGTTCTTC. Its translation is CASSLGGGTSLTEQFF. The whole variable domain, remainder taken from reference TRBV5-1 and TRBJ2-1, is KAGVTQTPRYLIKTRGQQVTLSCSPISGHRSVSWYQQTPGQGLQFLFEYFSETQRNKGNFPGRFSGRQFSNSRSEMNVSTLELGDSALYLCASSLGGGTSLTEQFFGPGTRLTVL.

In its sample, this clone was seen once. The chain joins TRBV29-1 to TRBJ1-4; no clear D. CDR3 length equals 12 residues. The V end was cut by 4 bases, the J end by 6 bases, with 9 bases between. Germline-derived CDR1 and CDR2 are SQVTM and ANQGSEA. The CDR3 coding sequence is TGCAGCGTTGGAGAGTGGGATGAAAAACTGTTTTTT. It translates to CSVGEWDEKLFF.

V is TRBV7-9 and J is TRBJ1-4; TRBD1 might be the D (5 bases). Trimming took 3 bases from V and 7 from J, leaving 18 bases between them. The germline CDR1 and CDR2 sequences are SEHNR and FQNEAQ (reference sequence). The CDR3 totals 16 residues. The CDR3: CASSFTLGAGGEKLFF. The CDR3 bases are TGTGCCAGCAGCTTTACCCTAGGGGCGGGAGGTGAAAAACTGTTTTTT.

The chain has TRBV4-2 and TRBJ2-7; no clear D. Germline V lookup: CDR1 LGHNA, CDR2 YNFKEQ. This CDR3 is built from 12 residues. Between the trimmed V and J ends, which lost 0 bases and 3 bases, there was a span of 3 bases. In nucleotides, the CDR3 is TGTGCCAGCAGCCAAGACCTCTACGAGCAGTACTTC. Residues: CASSQDLYEQYF.

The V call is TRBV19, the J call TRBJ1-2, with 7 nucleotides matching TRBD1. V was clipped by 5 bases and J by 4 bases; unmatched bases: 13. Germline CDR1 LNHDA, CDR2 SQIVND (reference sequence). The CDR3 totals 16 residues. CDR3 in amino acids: CASSASRTGGSYGYTF. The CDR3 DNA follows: TGTGCCAGTAGTGCCTCTCGGACAGGAGGTTCCTATGGCTACACCTTC.

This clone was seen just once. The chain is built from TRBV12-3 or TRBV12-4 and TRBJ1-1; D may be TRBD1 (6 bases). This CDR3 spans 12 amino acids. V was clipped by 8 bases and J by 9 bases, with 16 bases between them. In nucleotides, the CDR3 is TGTGCCAGCGGGGGGGCGCTTGGAAAAGCTTTCTTT. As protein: CASGGALGKAFF.

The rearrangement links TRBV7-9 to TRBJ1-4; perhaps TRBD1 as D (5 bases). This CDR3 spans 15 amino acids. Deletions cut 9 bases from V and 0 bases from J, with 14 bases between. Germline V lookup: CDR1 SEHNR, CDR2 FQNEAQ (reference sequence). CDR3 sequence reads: CASTGGAATNEKLFF. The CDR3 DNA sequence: TGTGCCAGTACTGGTGGGGCAGCAACTAATGAAAAACTGTTTTTT.

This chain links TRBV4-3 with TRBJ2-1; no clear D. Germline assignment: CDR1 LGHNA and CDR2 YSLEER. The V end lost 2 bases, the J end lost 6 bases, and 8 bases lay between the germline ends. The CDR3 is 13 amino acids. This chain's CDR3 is CASSQFLGNEQFF. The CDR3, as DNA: TGCGCCAGCAGCCAATTCTTGGGCAATGAGCAGTTCTTC.

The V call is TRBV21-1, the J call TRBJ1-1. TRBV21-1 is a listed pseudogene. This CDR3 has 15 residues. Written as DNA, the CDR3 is TGTGCCAGCAGCAAAGGTCAAGGTTGGGTAACTGAAGCTTTCTTT. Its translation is CASSKGQGWVTEAFF.

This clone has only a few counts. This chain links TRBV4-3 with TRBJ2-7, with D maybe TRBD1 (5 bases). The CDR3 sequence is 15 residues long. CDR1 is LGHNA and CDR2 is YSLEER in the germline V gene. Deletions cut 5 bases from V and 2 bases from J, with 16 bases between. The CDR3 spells CASSKGAQDAYEQYF. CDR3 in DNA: TGCGCCAGCAGCAAAGGGGCACAGGACGCCTACGAGCAGTACTTC.

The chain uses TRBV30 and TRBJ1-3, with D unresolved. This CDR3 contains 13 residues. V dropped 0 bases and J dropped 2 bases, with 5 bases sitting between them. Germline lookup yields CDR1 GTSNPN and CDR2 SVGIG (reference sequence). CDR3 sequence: CAWSVRPGNTIYF. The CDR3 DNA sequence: TGTGCCTGGAGTGTACGCCCTGGAAACACCATATATTTT.

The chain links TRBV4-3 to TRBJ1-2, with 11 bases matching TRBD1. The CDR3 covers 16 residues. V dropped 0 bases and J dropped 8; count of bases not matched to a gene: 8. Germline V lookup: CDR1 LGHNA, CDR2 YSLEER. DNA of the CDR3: TGCGCCAGCAGCCAAGATTGGGGACAGGGGGTTAGGGGCTACACCTTC. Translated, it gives CASSQDWGQGVRGYTF.

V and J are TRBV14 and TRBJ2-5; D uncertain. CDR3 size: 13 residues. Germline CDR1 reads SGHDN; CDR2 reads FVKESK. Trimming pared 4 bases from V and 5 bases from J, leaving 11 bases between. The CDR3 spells CASSRSNGETQYF. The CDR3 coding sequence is TGTGCCAGCAGCCGAAGTAATGGGGAGACCCAGTACTTC.

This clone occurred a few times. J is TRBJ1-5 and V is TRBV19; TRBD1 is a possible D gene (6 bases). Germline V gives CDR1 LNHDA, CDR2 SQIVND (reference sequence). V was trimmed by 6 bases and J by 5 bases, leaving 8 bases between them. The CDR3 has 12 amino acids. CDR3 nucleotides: TGTGCCAGTAGAAGGACAGATCAGCCCCAGCATTTT. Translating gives CASRRTDQPQHF.

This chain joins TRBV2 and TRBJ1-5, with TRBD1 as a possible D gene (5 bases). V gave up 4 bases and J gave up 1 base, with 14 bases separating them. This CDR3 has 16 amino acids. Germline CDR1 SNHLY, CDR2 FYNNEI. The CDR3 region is CASSVLSGQSNQPQHF. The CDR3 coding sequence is TGTGCCAGCAGTGTCCTGTCGGGGCAGAGCAATCAGCCCCAGCATTTT.

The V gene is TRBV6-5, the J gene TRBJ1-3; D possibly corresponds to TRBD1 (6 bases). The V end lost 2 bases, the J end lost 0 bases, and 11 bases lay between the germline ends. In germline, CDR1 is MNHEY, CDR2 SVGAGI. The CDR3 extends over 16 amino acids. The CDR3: CASSYADSSSGNTIYF. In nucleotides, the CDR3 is TGTGCCAGCAGTTACGCGGACAGTAGCTCTGGAAACACCATATATTTT.

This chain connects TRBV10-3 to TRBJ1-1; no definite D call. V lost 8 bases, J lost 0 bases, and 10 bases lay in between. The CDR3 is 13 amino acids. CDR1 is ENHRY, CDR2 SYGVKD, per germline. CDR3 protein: CAIQSQMNTEAFF. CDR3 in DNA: TGTGCCATCCAGTCCCAGATGAACACTGAAGCTTTCTTT.

The CDR3 DNA is TGCGCCAGCAGCACCTCGAGTGGGACTACCCCCAATGAGCAGTTCTTC. Encoded protein: CASSTSSGTTPNEQFF. The rearrangement uses TRBV5-1 and TRBJ2-1, with TRBD2 matching 7 bases. CDR1 SGHRS and CDR2 YFSETQ come from the germline V gene. The CDR3 has 16 amino acids. V lost 4 bases, J lost 6 bases, and 13 bases stayed unmatched.

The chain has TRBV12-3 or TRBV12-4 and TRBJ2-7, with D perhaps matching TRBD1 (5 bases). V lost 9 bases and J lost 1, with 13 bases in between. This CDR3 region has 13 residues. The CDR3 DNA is TGTGCCAGTCGAGGCCGACAGTCCTACGAGCAGTACTTC. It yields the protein CASRGRQSYEQYF.